Below, 10 T cell receptor beta chains from the same sample are listed, as sequenced in a study of cytomegalovirus exposure and HLA in healthy donors listed by TCRdb under 2017. The library came from the immunoSEQ multiplex PCR assay. TCRdb took this table from immuneACCESS and kept in-frame rearrangements with V and J called. Such tables lack part of the clones; where checked against another copy, unresolved V genes explain under half of the gap, and the rest is unexplained. Across this sample there are hundreds of thousands of clones, with approximately 90% seen only once. 0.8% to 0.85% of the sample is held by the ten biggest clonotypes. The sample taken for sequencing was PBMCs. The receptors originated from a woman between 18 and 29 years old in good health and CMV-seronegative.

This clone has just a few counts. The chain couples TRBV28 to TRBJ1-2; D is uncertain. CDR1 and CDR2 from the germline V gene are MDHEN and SYDVKM. Trimming cost V 4 bases and J 3 bases, with 12 bases left between them. The CDR3 totals 14 residues. CDR3 protein: CASSYLAKYYGYTF. As DNA, the CDR3 is TGTGCCAGCAGTTACCTTGCTAAGTACTATGGCTACACCTTC.

The genes are TRBV4-1 and TRBJ2-6; 7 nucleotides agree with TRBD1. V dropped 1 base and J dropped 1; count of bases not matched to a gene: 13. CDR3 length equals 20 residues. Germline CDR1 MGHRA, CDR2 YSYEKL. CDR3 region: CASSQVGLGGIGSGANVLTF. The CDR3 DNA follows: TGCGCCAGCAGCCAAGTCGGGCTAGGGGGCATAGGATCTGGGGCCAACGTCCTGACTTTC.

This rearrangement joins TRBV5-1 to TRBJ2-1; TRBD2 aligns across 11 bases. The trim removed 6 bases at V and 10 bases at J, leaving 24 bases unmatched. The CDR3 spans 19 residues. The germline CDR1 and CDR2 sequences are SGHRS and YFSETQ. Here the CDR3 DNA reads TGCGCCAGCAAAAATTTGGAGGACGTTAAGTCTAGCGGGAGGAGGGAGCAGTTCTTC. Its translation is CASKNLEDVKSSGRREQFF.

The chain has TRBV28 and TRBJ2-3; 10 bases match TRBD2. Per germline, CDR1 MDHEN and CDR2 SYDVKM. Trimming took 5 bases from V and 4 from J; bases not matched to a gene: 6. The CDR3 extends over 15 amino acids. The CDR3 bases are TGTGCCAGCAGTCAGGGACTAGCGAAATCAGATACGCAGTATTTT. Its protein is CASSQGLAKSDTQYF.

CDR3 nucleotides: TGTGCCAGCAGCCAAGGGACAGCAACTAATGAAAAACTGTTTTTT. Its protein is CASSQGTATNEKLFF. The V gene is TRBV5-4, the J gene TRBJ1-4; the match to TRBD1 covers 7 bases. J gave up 0 bases and V 4 bases, and 3 bases lay outside the gene matches. CDR3 length: 15 residues. Germline CDR1 SGHNT, CDR2 YYREEE (reference sequence).

The CDR3 is CATSLRRSGNTIYF. Here the CDR3 DNA reads TGTGCCACCAGCCTTCGTCGCTCTGGAAACACCATATATTTT. The rearrangement joins TRBV15 to TRBJ1-3; D is ambiguous. CDR1 and CDR2 (germline): LNHNV, YYDKDF (reference sequence). The CDR3 extends over 14 amino acids. With 5 bases removed from V and 0 bases from J, the gap between germline ends came to 8 bases.

The chain combines TRBV4-1 with TRBJ1-4; maybe TRBD1 (6 bases). V gave up 0 bases and J gave up 8 bases, with 22 bases separating them. The CDR3 contains 18 residues. The germline gives CDR1 MGHRA, CDR2 YSYEKL. Here the CDR3 DNA reads TGCGCCAGCAGCCAAGACCCCCGGACAGTGATGTTTATGGAAAAACTGTTTTTT. This gives the protein CASSQDPRTVMFMEKLFF.

The chain is built from TRBV14 and TRBJ2-1, with a tentative D call TRBD2 (6 bases). The CDR3 contains 13 residues. The germline V gene has CDR1 SGHDN and CDR2 FVKESK. V shed 4 bases and J shed 7 bases, with 11 bases lying between them. The chain's CDR3 is CASSRLRGNEQFF. The CDR3 DNA reads as TGTGCCAGCAGCCGCCTTCGGGGGAATGAGCAGTTCTTC.

This chain joins TRBV7-6 and TRBJ2-7; maybe TRBD1 (5 bases). The ends were cut back, 1 base at V and 0 bases at J, with 10 bases in the middle. The CDR3 totals 15 residues. The germline V gene has CDR1 SGHVS and CDR2 FNYEAQ. The chain's CDR3 is CASSLEPGNSYEQYF. In nucleotides, the CDR3 is TGTGCCAGCAGCTTAGAACCAGGGAACTCCTACGAGCAGTACTTC.

V gene TRBV29-1 combines with J gene TRBJ2-7; a weak D match, TRBD2 (5 bases). Germline V gives CDR1 SQVTM, CDR2 ANQGSEA. This CDR3 comprises 10 residues. Trimming removed 6 bases at V and 7 bases at J, with 10 bases between. The CDR3 DNA reads TGCAGCGTGACCGGGGAAGAGCAGTACTTC. Its protein product is CSVTGEEQYF.